One sample yielded the 25 T cell receptor beta chains listed below, sequenced in a study of metastatic and nonmetastatic thyroid tumors. Thyroid surgery was preceded by no treatment in any patient. TCRdb re-called clones from the PCR reads using MiXCR. The sample has 15,000 to 17,000 clones, roughly 25% seen once. The sample consisted of tumor tissue. The receptors stem from a female donor with papillary thyroid cancer or a benign thyroid nodule (not recorded which). Some clones in this sample may be carry-over from other donors' samples.

By sample fraction, this clone is medium-sized. This sequence joins TRBV30 and TRBJ1-2, with 9 nucleotides matching TRBD1. The CDR3 is 15 amino acids. Germline assignment: CDR1 GTSNPN and CDR2 SVGIG (reference sequence). V lost 2 bases to trimming and J lost 3 bases; unmatched junction nucleotides: 7. CDR3 region: CAWSSGTGNHYGYTF. In nucleotides, the CDR3 is TGTGCCTGGAGTTCCGGGACAGGGAACCACTATGGCTACACCTTC.

This clone showed up many times. The same CDR3 is also encoded by other DNA sequences in this sample. This sequence joins TRBV9 and TRBJ2-1; 13 nucleotides line up with TRBD2. V was clipped by 0 bases and J by 7 bases; unmatched bases: 1. This CDR3 has 15 amino acids. CDR1 and CDR2 (germline): SGDLS, YYNGEE. The CDR3 spells CASSVVGLAGNEQFF. CDR3 coding DNA: TGTGCCAGCAGCGTAGTGGGACTAGCGGGGAATGAGCAGTTCTTC.

CDR3 in DNA: TGCAGCTCCGGGGACAGGACGAGGTATGGCACTGAAGCTTTCTTT. Translated: CSSGDRTRYGTEAFF. The chain recombines TRBV20-1 with TRBJ1-1; 8 bases agree with TRBD1. The CDR3 covers 15 residues. The germline CDR1 and CDR2 sequences are DFQATT and SNEGSKA (reference sequence).

In its sample, this clone was seen many times. The genes are TRBV27 and TRBJ2-1, with 7 bases fitting TRBD1. The CDR3 is 16 residues long. Germline values: CDR1 MNHEY, CDR2 SMNVEV (reference sequence). J was trimmed by 0 bases and V by 6 bases; bases with no gene match: 8. The CDR3 region is CASRRGRASSYNEQFF. The CDR3 DNA is TGTGCCAGCAGGAGGGGGCGGGCCAGCTCCTACAATGAGCAGTTCTTC.

The V call is TRBV12-3 or TRBV12-4, the J call TRBJ2-7; no clear D gene. Between the trimmed V and J ends, which lost 5 bases and 3 bases, there was a span of 8 bases. This CDR3 is built from 12 residues. The CDR3 DNA sequence: TGTGCCAGCAGTGTAACAGTCTACGAGCAGTACTTC. It translates to CASSVTVYEQYF.

In its sample, this clone is medium-sized. The chain carries TRBV6-1 and TRBJ2-1; D not resolved. V was shortened by 1 base and J by 0 bases, with 7 bases between the two germline ends. Germline V gene lookup returns CDR1 MNHNS and CDR2 SASEGT. The CDR3 is 15 residues long. CDR3 residues: CASSEEWDSYNEQFF. The CDR3 DNA reads TGTGCCAGCAGTGAAGAGTGGGACTCCTACAATGAGCAGTTCTTC.

This clone is labeled as medium-sized. This chain links TRBV19 with TRBJ1-5; D unclear. The CDR3 is 12 amino acids. V was pared by 7 bases and J by 6 bases, with 10 bases between. Per germline, CDR1 LNHDA and CDR2 SQIVND (reference sequence). The CDR3 here is CASTLGGQPQHF. For the CDR3, the DNA is TGTGCCAGTACCCTCGGTGGTCAGCCCCAGCATTTT.

The rearrangement joins TRBV11-2 to TRBJ2-7, with unresolved D. This CDR3 region has 14 residues. The germline V gene encodes CDR1 SGHAT and CDR2 FQNNGV. The V end lost 5 bases, the J end lost 5 bases, and 16 bases lay between the germline ends. The CDR3 loop reads CASSLLVWRHEQYF. CDR3 sequence (DNA): TGTGCCAGCAGCCTTCTTGTGTGGCGGCACGAGCAGTACTTC.

At least ten counts were recorded for this clone. CDR3 coding DNA: TGTGCCAGCAGTGCTGCTAGCGCACTGAGGGGTACGCAGTATTTT. Residues: CASSAASALRGTQYF. The chain combines TRBV6-1 with TRBJ2-3; D may be TRBD2 (6 bases). Germline V gene data show CDR1 as MNHNS and CDR2 as SASEGT. The ends were cut back, 4 bases at V and 8 bases at J, with 19 bases in the middle. The CDR3 sequence is 15 residues long.

This clone showed up just a few times. The V and J genes are TRBV6-1 and TRBJ2-7; maybe TRBD1 (5 bases). Trimming cost V 2 bases and J 3 bases, with 11 bases left between them. The CDR3 is made up of 14 amino acids. Germline V gene data show CDR1 as MNHNS and CDR2 as SASEGT. The CDR3 spells CASSEPGSLYEQYF. CDR3 bases: TGTGCCAGCAGTGAACCAGGGTCCCTCTACGAGCAGTACTTC.

By frequency in the sample, this clone is medium-sized. V and J are TRBV27 and TRBJ1-1; no firm D call. Trimming removed 2 bases at V and 1 base at J, with 8 bases between. The germline CDR1 and CDR2 sequences are MNHEY and SMNVEV (reference sequence). The length of the CDR3 is 14 residues. DNA of the CDR3: TGTGCCAGCAGTTTAGGTCAGACGAACACTGAAGCTTTCTTT. Residues: CASSLGQTNTEAFF.

This clone was observed a handful of times. This rearrangement joins TRBV6-2 or TRBV6-3 to TRBJ2-7; D unresolved. The CDR3 contains 10 residues. CDR1 is MNHEY and CDR2 is SVGEGT in the germline V gene. Trimming stripped 10 bases from V and 3 bases from J, with 7 bases between. CDR3 sequence reads: CATRDYEQYF. In DNA, the CDR3 is TGTGCCACCCGAGACTACGAGCAGTACTTC.

J is TRBJ1-1 and V is TRBV28, with a tentative D call TRBD1 (5 bases). V was clipped by 6 bases and J by 7 bases, with 9 bases between them. This CDR3 is 11 amino acids long. Germline V lookup: CDR1 MDHEN, CDR2 SYDVKM. In DNA form, the CDR3 reads TGTGCCAGCAGCGGACATTTTGAAGCTTTCTTT. Translated: CASSGHFEAFF. The full variable domain, completed using reference TRBV28 and TRBJ1-1, is DVKVTQSSRYLVKRTGEKVFLECVQDMDHENMFWYRQDPGLGLRLIYFSYDVKMKEKGDIPEGYSVSREKKERFSLILESASTNQTSMYLCASSGHFEAFFGQGTRLTVV.

This clone was counted many times. The chain combines TRBV5-1 with TRBJ2-7; 9 bases fit TRBD2. V lost 4 bases and J lost 1; bases outside the gene matches: 9. Germline CDR1 and CDR2: SGHRS and YFSETQ. The CDR3 length is 16 residues. The CDR3 reads CASSIGGLARSYEQYF. CDR3 bases: TGCGCCAGCAGCATTGGCGGACTAGCGAGATCCTACGAGCAGTACTTC.

A word on this clone: The same CDR3 arises from other DNA sequences in this sample as well. The genes are TRBV12-3 or TRBV12-4 and TRBJ2-2; D is unclear. Trimming cost V 6 bases and J 2 bases, with 16 bases left between them. This CDR3 has 16 amino acids. This CDR3 reads CASSIPPAGNTGELFF. CDR3 in DNA: TGTGCCAGCAGCATCCCCCCGGCAGGTAACACCGGGGAGCTGTTTTTT.

There are a few counts of this clone. The rearrangement links TRBV6-1 to TRBJ2-7, with TRBD1 matching 9 bases. The germline CDR1 and CDR2 sequences are MNHNS and SASEGT. With 7 bases clipped from V and 3 bases from J, the junction kept 10 bases outside the gene matches. The CDR3 consists of 15 residues. The CDR3 DNA reads TGTGCCAGCAATACGCCGGGACAGGGTTTCTACGAGCAGTACTTC. Translating gives CASNTPGQGFYEQYF.

Sample share makes this clone medium-sized. The rearrangement links TRBV5-6 to TRBJ2-7, with D maybe TRBD1 (6 bases). V was shortened by 4 bases and J by 7 bases, with 18 bases between the two germline ends. The CDR3 is 14 residues long. From germline, CDR1 is SGHDT and CDR2 YYEEEE. CDR3 sequence (DNA): TGTGCCAGCAGCACCCCGACAGGTCGAACGGAGCAGTACTTC. This codes for CASSTPTGRTEQYF.

This clone occurred many times. The V and J genes are TRBV2 and TRBJ1-2; TRBD1 matches 8 bases. The germline V gene has CDR1 SNHLY and CDR2 FYNNEI. With V trimmed by 6 bases and J by 8 bases, 11 bases remained unmatched. The CDR3 is 14 amino acids. The CDR3 reads CASSVDRGTRGYTF. DNA for the CDR3: TGTGCCAGCAGCGTAGACAGGGGCACACGGGGCTACACCTTC.

This clone was seen repeatedly, ten times or more. A clone one base away is much larger, so this may be a read error. Since no conserved phenylalanine or tryptophan closes the CDR3, a read error is the likely cause. The chain combines TRBV12-3 or TRBV12-4 with TRBJ2-1, with D perhaps matching TRBD2 (5 bases). The CDR3 loop spans 16 amino acids. V lost 6 bases and J 2 bases, leaving 17 bases between the germline ends. CDR3 residues: CASSIWVGSTYNEQFL. The CDR3 nucleotides are TGTGCCAGCAGCATTTGGGTGGGGAGTACCTACAATGAGCAGTTCCTC.

The chain couples TRBV5-1 to TRBJ1-1; possible D gene TRBD1, 5 bases. CDR3 length: 14 amino acids. Per the germline V gene, CDR1 is SGHRS and CDR2 is YFSETQ. V lost 0 bases and J 8 bases, leaving 14 bases between the germline ends. The CDR3 sequence is CASSLGGDGREAFF. CDR3 sequence (DNA): TGCGCCAGCAGCTTGGGTGGGGACGGCCGAGAAGCTTTCTTT.

By sample share, this clone is medium-sized. CDR3 sequence: CASRDRPGDTEAFF. CDR3 DNA: TGTGCCAGCAGGGACAGGCCGGGGGACACTGAAGCTTTCTTT. This chain uses TRBV28 with TRBJ1-1, with 7 bases matching TRBD1. The junction had 7 bases not matched to a gene; V was cut back by 6 bases and J by 3 bases. Germline values: CDR1 MDHEN, CDR2 SYDVKM. The length of the CDR3 is 14 residues.

This clone has a count of ten or more. This chain joins TRBV5-4 and TRBJ2-7; 8 bases fit TRBD1. Germline V gives CDR1 SGHNT, CDR2 YYREEE (reference sequence). The CDR3 totals 15 residues. With V trimmed by 4 bases and J by 5 bases, 11 bases remained unmatched. CDR3 sequence reads: CASSLGDRYVDEQYF. The CDR3 bases are TGTGCCAGCAGCCTAGGGGACAGGTACGTCGACGAGCAGTACTTC.

This clone has only a few counts. The chain recombines TRBV2 with TRBJ1-2; 7 bases match TRBD1. The V and J ends lost 1 base and 4 bases, in that order; junction bases with no gene match: 6. Germline V gene data show CDR1 as SNHLY and CDR2 as FYNNEI. CDR3 size: 15 residues. CDR3 nucleotides: TGTGCCAGCAGTGAAGTGGACAGGAAACTCTATGGCTACACCTTC. Translated, it gives CASSEVDRKLYGYTF.

The rearrangement joins TRBV19 to TRBJ1-2; D is possibly TRBD1 (5 bases). The CDR3 consists of 15 residues. Trimming stripped 2 bases from V and 8 bases from J, with 18 bases between. CDR1 and CDR2 (germline): LNHDA, SQIVND (reference sequence). CDR3 bases: TGTGCCAGTAGTATATGGGCAGGGAGTAACCTCGGCTACACCTTC. It translates to CASSIWAGSNLGYTF.

Notes on this clone: This may be a read error: a much more frequent sequence differs by one nucleotide. The chain employs TRBV2 and TRBJ2-1, with 8 positions matching TRBD1. The CDR3 is made up of 15 amino acids. The germline gives CDR1 SNHLY, CDR2 FYNNEI. CDR3 loop: CAGSVLQGAGMVVFF. The CDR3 nucleotides read TGTGCCGGCAGTGTCCTCCAGGGGGCCGGAATGGTTGTGTTCTTC.